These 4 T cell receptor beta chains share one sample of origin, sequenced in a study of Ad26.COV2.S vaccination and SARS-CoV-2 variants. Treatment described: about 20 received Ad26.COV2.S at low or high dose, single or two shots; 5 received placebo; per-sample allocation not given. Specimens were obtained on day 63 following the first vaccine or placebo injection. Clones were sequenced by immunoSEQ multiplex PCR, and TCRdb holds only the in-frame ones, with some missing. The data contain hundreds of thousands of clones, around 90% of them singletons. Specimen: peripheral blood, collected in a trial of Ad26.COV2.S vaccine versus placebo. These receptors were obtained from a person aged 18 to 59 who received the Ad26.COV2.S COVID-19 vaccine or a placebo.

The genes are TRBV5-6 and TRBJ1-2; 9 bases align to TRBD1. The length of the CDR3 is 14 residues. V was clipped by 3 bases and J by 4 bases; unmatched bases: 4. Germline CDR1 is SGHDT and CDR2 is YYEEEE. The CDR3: CASSSQGAVYGYTF. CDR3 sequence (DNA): TGTGCCAGCAGCTCACAGGGGGCAGTCTATGGCTACACCTTC.

The CDR3 coding sequence is TGTGCCAGCAGCTTATCCCTCCAGACAGGCGCAGATACGCAGTATTTT. This gives the protein CASSLSLQTGADTQYF. V gene TRBV7-3 combines with J gene TRBJ2-3, with a weak D call TRBD1 (6 bases). There are 16 residues in the CDR3. The V and J ends lost 2 bases and 4 bases respectively, with 16 bases between them. CDR1 is SGHTA and CDR2 is FQGTGA in the germline V gene.

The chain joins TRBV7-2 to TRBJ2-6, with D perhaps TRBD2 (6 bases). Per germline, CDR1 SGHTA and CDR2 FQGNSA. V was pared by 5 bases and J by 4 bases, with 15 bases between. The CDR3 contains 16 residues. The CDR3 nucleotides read TGTGCCAGCAGCCGGGGGACGCGTGCAGGGGCCAACGTCCTGACTTTC. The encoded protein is CASSRGTRAGANVLTF.

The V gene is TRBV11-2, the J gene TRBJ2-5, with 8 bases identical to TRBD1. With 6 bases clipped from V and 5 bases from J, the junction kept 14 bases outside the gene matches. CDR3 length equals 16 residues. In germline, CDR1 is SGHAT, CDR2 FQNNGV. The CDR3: CASSTRTGPLGETQYF. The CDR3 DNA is TGTGCCAGCAGTACCAGGACAGGGCCTCTAGGGGAGACCCAGTACTTC. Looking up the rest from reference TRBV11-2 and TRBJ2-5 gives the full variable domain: EAGVAQSPRYKIIEKRQSVAFWCNPISGHATLYWYQQILGQGPKLLIQFQNNGVVDDSQLPKDRFSAERLKGVDSTLKIQPAKLEDSAVYLCASSTRTGPLGETQYFGPGTRLLVL.